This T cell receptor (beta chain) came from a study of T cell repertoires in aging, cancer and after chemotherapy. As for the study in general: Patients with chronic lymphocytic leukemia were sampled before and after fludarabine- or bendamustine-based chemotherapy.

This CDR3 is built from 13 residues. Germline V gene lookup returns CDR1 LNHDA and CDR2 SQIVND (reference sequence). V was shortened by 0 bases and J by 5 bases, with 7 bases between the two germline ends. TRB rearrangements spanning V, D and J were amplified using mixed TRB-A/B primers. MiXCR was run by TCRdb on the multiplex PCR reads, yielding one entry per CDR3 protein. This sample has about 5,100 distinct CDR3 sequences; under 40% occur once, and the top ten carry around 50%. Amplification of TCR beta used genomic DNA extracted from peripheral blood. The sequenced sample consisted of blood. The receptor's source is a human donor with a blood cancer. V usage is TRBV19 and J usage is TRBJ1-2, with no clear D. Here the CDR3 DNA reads TGTGCCAGTAGTATAGACACAGCTTATGGCTACACCTTC. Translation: CASSIDTAYGYTF.